This entry lists 8 T cell receptor beta chains sequenced from one sample in a study of multiple sclerosis patients with progressive multifocal leukoencephalopathy. Noted time point: before natalizumab initiation. Produced via immunoSEQ multiplex PCR; TCRdb's table is partial and in-frame only. The sample comprises approximately 27,000 clones, roughly 91% of which are singletons, and around 0.96% rests with the top ten. The source material was PBMCs. These receptors came from a human donor with multiple sclerosis.

The chain couples TRBV19 to TRBJ1-1; D is unclear. Deletions cut 3 bases from V and 1 base from J, with 12 bases between. The germline CDR1 and CDR2 sequences are LNHDA and SQIVND (reference sequence). The CDR3 covers 15 residues. CDR3 region: CASSMVGRSNTEAFF. Written as DNA, the CDR3 is TGTGCCAGTAGTATGGTCGGGAGATCGAACACTGAAGCTTTCTTT.

The rearrangement uses TRBV5-4 and TRBJ2-3, with a tentative D call TRBD2 (7 bases). Trimming stripped 3 bases from V and 0 bases from J, with 17 bases between. CDR1 is SGHNT and CDR2 is YYREEE in the germline V gene (reference sequence). This CDR3 contains 17 residues. CDR3 in DNA: TGTGCCAGCAGCTCGCCACGGGCGGGGGCTAGCACAGATACGCAGTATTTT. Amino acids: CASSSPRAGASTDTQYF.

The gene calls are TRBV4-2 and TRBJ2-7; TRBD2 matches at 8 bases. The CDR3 spans 15 residues. From germline, CDR1 is LGHNA and CDR2 YNFKEQ. The trim removed 1 base at V and 1 base at J, leaving 3 bases unmatched. In DNA form, the CDR3 reads TGTGCCAGCAGCCAAGGAGGCGGGGGGTCCTACGAGCAGTACTTC. Protein sequence: CASSQGGGGSYEQYF.

J is TRBJ1-1 and V is TRBV4-2; D unclear. Trimming left V 4 bases short and J 0 bases short, with 18 bases between. CDR1 and CDR2 (germline): LGHNA, YNFKEQ. The CDR3 is 17 residues long. The CDR3 sequence is CASSPSPGAGVNTEAFF. The CDR3 DNA follows: TGTGCCAGCAGCCCTTCCCCAGGCGCAGGAGTGAACACTGAAGCTTTCTTT.

The V gene is TRBV6-5, the J gene TRBJ2-1; 7 bases are shared with TRBD1. The CDR3 consists of 13 residues. V was pared by 4 bases and J by 7 bases, with 4 bases of the junction left unmatched. Looked up from germline, CDR1 is MNHEY and CDR2 is SVGAGI. CDR3 loop: CASSSTGVNEQFF. CDR3 in DNA: TGTGCCAGCAGTTCAACAGGGGTTAATGAGCAGTTCTTC.

This clone appeared once. CDR3 coding DNA: TGTGCCAGCAGCCCGTGGGGGGCCCACGAGCAGTACTTC. Residues: CASSPWGAHEQYF. The V call is TRBV7-2, the J call TRBJ2-7, with D possibly called TRBD1 or TRBD2 (6 bases each). This CDR3 spans 13 amino acids. V was pared by 5 bases and J by 5 bases, with 13 bases between. Germline CDR1 SGHTA, CDR2 FQGNSA.

This chain links TRBV18 with TRBJ2-7; D possibly corresponds to TRBD1 (6 bases). The V gene's germline CDR1 is KGHSH and CDR2 LQKENI. The CDR3 spans 14 residues. Trimming stripped 2 bases from V and 6 bases from J, with 14 bases between. The DNA of the CDR3 is TGTGCCAGCTCACCAAATACAGGGAAGGGCGAGCAGTACTTC. Protein: CASSPNTGKGEQYF.

The rearrangement uses TRBV6-5 and TRBJ2-7; TRBD2 is a possible D gene (6 bases). Looked up from germline, CDR1 is MNHEY and CDR2 is SVGAGI. The CDR3 spans 12 residues. The V end was cut by 8 bases, the J end by 7 bases, with 15 bases between. CDR3 coding DNA: TGTGCCAGCGGGCCGGGACTCCAGGAGCAGTACTTC. Amino acids: CASGPGLQEQYF.